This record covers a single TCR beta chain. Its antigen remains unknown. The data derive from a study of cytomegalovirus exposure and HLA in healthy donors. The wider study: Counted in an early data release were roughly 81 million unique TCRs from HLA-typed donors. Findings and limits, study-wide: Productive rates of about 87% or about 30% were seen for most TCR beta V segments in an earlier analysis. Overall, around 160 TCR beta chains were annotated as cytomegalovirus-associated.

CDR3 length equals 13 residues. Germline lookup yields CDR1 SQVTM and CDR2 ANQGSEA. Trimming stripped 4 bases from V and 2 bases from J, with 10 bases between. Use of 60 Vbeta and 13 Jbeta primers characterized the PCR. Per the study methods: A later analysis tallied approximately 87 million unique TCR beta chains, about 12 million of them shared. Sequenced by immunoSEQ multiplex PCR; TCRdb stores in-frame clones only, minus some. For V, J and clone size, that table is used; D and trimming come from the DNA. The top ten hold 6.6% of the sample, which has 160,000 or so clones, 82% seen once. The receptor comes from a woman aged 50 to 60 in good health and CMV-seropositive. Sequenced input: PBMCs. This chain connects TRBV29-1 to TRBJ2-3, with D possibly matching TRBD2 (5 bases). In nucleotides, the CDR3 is TGCAGCGTTGGGCACGGACTCACAGATACGCAGTATTTT. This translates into CSVGHGLTDTQYF.